This T cell receptor (beta chain) was observed in a study of control samples from healthy donors and cancer patients (dated by TCRdb to 2018 to 2020). On this clone: Its target antigen remains unknown. No quality values exist for individual bases; no much larger clone is one base distant. Within the sample, other DNA sequences also encode this same CDR3.

V has 4 bases trimmed and J has 2 bases trimmed; junction bases matching no gene number 2. In the germline V gene (reference sequence), CDR1 corresponds to LGHDT and CDR2 to YNNKEL. Counted from cysteine to phenylalanine, this CDR3 has 14 amino acids. Only CDR3 DNA is held: 42 bases, read in frame from base 1. Library generation was performed with the immunoSEQ multiplex PCR assay. TCRdb retrieved this table from immuneACCESS and kept in-frame rearrangements only. Not all clones are present; in checked studies, unresolved V genes account for under half, and no reason is known for the remainder. The table for this sample lists 150,000 to 200,000 clones; approximately 86% of them were counted only once. The ten most abundant clones make up around 5% of the sample.

The chain links TRBV3-1 (or the pseudogene TRBV3-2) with TRBJ2-7; 10 central nucleotides agree with TRBD1. This receptor was obtained from a woman in her 30s in good health. Sequenced input: blood. The CDR3 region: CASSPGTGAYEQYF. The bases read TGTGCCAGCAGCCCCGGGACAGGGGCCTACGAGCAGTACTTC.